These 14 T cell receptor beta chains were all obtained from the same sample, sequenced in a study of technical replicates of blood from a handful of donors. The assay was immunoSEQ multiplex PCR, and TCRdb's table has in-frame clones only and misses some. The sample has tens of thousands of clones, more than 85% seen once. Specimen: T cells isolated from PBMCs. The receptors originated from a human donor in good health.

V usage is TRBV5-1 and J usage is TRBJ2-1, with 7 positions matching TRBD1. Germline CDR1 and CDR2: SGHRS and YFSETQ. The CDR3 is made up of 14 amino acids. The ends lost 1 base at V and 7 bases at J; junction bases unmatched: 5. The CDR3 DNA reads TGCGCCAGCAGCTTGAACAGGGGTAGGAATGAGCAGTTCTTC. It specifies CASSLNRGRNEQFF. The whole variable domain, remainder taken from reference TRBV5-1 and TRBJ2-1, is KAGVTQTPRYLIKTRGQQVTLSCSPISGHRSVSWYQQTPGQGLQFLFEYFSETQRNKGNFPGRFSGRQFSNSRSEMNVSTLELGDSALYLCASSLNRGRNEQFFGPGTRLTVL.

V usage is TRBV9 and J usage is TRBJ1-2; D gene ambiguous. The germline CDR1 and CDR2 sequences are SGDLS and YYNGEE. V lost 5 bases and J lost 4, with 15 bases in between. The CDR3 length is 14 residues. The CDR3 nucleotides are TGTGCCAGCAGGCCTACTGGGCCGCTCTATGGCTACACCTTC. Amino acids: CASRPTGPLYGYTF.

The gene calls are TRBV4-1 and TRBJ2-5; perhaps TRBD2 as D (6 bases). The CDR3 sequence is 14 residues long. V lost 4 bases, J lost 1 base, and 10 bases lay in between. Germline loops: CDR1 MGHRA, CDR2 YSYEKL. DNA for the CDR3: TGCGCCAGCAGCCCTATAGCGGTCCAAGAGACCCAGTACTTC. Amino acid sequence: CASSPIAVQETQYF.

CDR3 DNA: TGTGCCAGCAGTGAAAGGGACAGGGAAATTCAGCCCCAGCATTTT. Protein sequence: CASSERDREIQPQHF. The V and J genes are TRBV2 and TRBJ1-5, with 9 positions matching TRBD1. Losses at the gene ends were 2 bases for V and 6 bases for J; bases not matched to a gene: 5. Germline values: CDR1 SNHLY, CDR2 FYNNEI. The CDR3 loop spans 15 amino acids.

J is TRBJ1-2 and V is TRBV4-2; a possible D gene is TRBD1 (5 bases). This CDR3 has 13 residues. V was pared by 2 bases and J by 5 bases, with 9 bases between. Germline V gives CDR1 LGHNA, CDR2 YNFKEQ. The CDR3 nucleotides read TGTGCCAGCAGCCAACTCACAGGTTATGGCTACACCTTC. It is translated as CASSQLTGYGYTF.

The chain uses TRBV5-8 and TRBJ2-7, with a possible D match to TRBD2 (5 bases). Trimming stripped 2 bases from V and 6 bases from J, with 15 bases between. The germline CDR1 and CDR2 sequences are SGHTS and YDEGEE. This CDR3 is 14 amino acids long. CDR3 region: CASSLGSPLLEQYF. The CDR3 nucleotides read TGTGCCAGCAGCTTAGGGAGCCCCCTCCTCGAGCAGTACTTC.

This chain uses TRBV11-2 with TRBJ2-7; TRBD1 might be the D (6 bases). Per the germline V gene, CDR1 is SGHAT and CDR2 is FQNNGV. This CDR3 region has 14 residues. Trimming took 5 bases from V and 4 from J, leaving 15 bases between them. The CDR3 protein is CASSTGFGGYEQYF. The CDR3 DNA reads TGTGCCAGCAGCACAGGGTTCGGCGGATACGAGCAGTACTTC.

The rearrangement joins TRBV27 to TRBJ2-2; 13 nucleotides line up with TRBD2. Trimming at V came to 10 bases and at J to 5 bases, leaving 13 bases not matched to a gene. CDR1 is MNHEY and CDR2 is SMNVEV in the germline V gene (reference sequence). The CDR3 has 17 residues. CDR3 protein: CATTRGLAGVGTGELFF. The CDR3 bases are TGTGCCACCACCCGTGGACTAGCGGGAGTCGGTACCGGGGAGCTGTTTTTT.

The chain carries TRBV28 and TRBJ2-2; 11 bases are a match to TRBD1. Germline-derived CDR1 and CDR2 are MDHEN and SYDVKM. The V and J ends lost 3 bases and 6 bases, in that order; junction bases with no gene match: 6. The CDR3 covers 16 residues. Here the CDR3 reads CASSLSGQGAPGELFF. The CDR3 bases are TGTGCCAGCAGTTTGTCCGGACAGGGGGCGCCCGGGGAGCTGTTTTTT. Complete variable domain (other parts from reference TRBV28 and TRBJ2-2): DVKVTQSSRYLVKRTGEKVFLECVQDMDHENMFWYRQDPGLGLRLIYFSYDVKMKEKGDIPEGYSVSREKKERFSLILESASTNQTSMYLCASSLSGQGAPGELFFGEGSRLTVL.

The V gene is TRBV27, the J gene TRBJ1-5; TRBD1 aligns across 7 bases. The CDR3 runs 19 residues. V lost 7 bases and J lost 6; bases outside the gene matches: 24. The germline V gene has CDR1 MNHEY and CDR2 SMNVEV (reference sequence). The DNA for the CDR3 is TGTGCCAGCATTCATTCGGACAGGAAAGCCCTTGTTTGGTTTCAGCCCCAGCATTTT. As protein: CASIHSDRKALVWFQPQHF.

This chain links TRBV6-5 with TRBJ2-2; no clear D gene. The CDR3 spans 14 residues. The germline V gene encodes CDR1 MNHEY and CDR2 SVGAGI. Trimming removed 2 bases at V and 4 bases at J, with 8 bases between. The CDR3 DNA reads TGTGCCAGCAGTTACGAGGTGCCCACCGGGGAGCTGTTTTTT. Protein sequence: CASSYEVPTGELFF.

The V and J genes are TRBV6-1 and TRBJ2-7; D unclear. V was pared by 2 bases and J by 2 bases, with 4 bases between. CDR3 length: 12 amino acids. Germline CDR1 MNHNS, CDR2 SASEGT. For the CDR3, the DNA is TGTGCCAGCAGTGAACTACCCTACGAGCAGTACTTC. Translated: CASSELPYEQYF.

This chain links TRBV28 with TRBJ1-5; D ambiguous. Deletions cut 6 bases from V and 6 bases from J, with 6 bases between. Germline CDR1 reads MDHEN; CDR2 reads SYDVKM. This CDR3 is built from 11 residues. CDR3 bases: TGTGCCAGCAGCGGGAGTCAGCCCCAGCATTTT. It encodes CASSGSQPQHF.

This chain joins TRBV6-5 and TRBJ2-3; the D gene is possibly TRBD1 (6 bases). Germline V lookup: CDR1 MNHEY, CDR2 SVGAGI. The length of the CDR3 is 15 residues. Trimming removed 2 bases from V and 1 base from J, with 10 bases in between. CDR3 sequence: CASSYRAGGTDTQYF. The CDR3 DNA reads TGTGCCAGCAGTTACAGGGCAGGGGGCACAGATACGCAGTATTTT.